In this sample, the clone carrying this T cell receptor beta chain turned up once. What it binds is not known. CDR3 length equals 13 residues. V dropped 4 bases and J dropped 4 bases, with 12 bases sitting between them. Germline loops: CDR1 SGHNT, CDR2 YYREEE (reference sequence). Profiling relied on immunoSEQ multiplex PCR, and the TCRdb table lists in-frame clones only, not all of them. Here the sample spans 550,000 to 650,000 clones, roughly 96% being singletons. As defined, naive CD8 cells were CD45RO-negative and positively selected for CCR7, with terminally differentiated effector memory CD45RA+ cells excluded. These data originate in a study of shared clonotypes between healthy human individuals. Study-wide findings and caveats: The study found lower generation probabilities in non-shared clonotypes than in those shared by all four donors.

The clonotype originates from a woman aged 25-40 years in good health. V and J are TRBV5-4 and TRBJ2-7; unclear D gene. Sequencing used naive CD8+ T cells sorted from blood. CDR3 residues: CASSLWSAYEQYF. The CDR3 bases are TGTGCCAGCAGCCTGTGGTCCGCTTACGAGCAGTACTTC.